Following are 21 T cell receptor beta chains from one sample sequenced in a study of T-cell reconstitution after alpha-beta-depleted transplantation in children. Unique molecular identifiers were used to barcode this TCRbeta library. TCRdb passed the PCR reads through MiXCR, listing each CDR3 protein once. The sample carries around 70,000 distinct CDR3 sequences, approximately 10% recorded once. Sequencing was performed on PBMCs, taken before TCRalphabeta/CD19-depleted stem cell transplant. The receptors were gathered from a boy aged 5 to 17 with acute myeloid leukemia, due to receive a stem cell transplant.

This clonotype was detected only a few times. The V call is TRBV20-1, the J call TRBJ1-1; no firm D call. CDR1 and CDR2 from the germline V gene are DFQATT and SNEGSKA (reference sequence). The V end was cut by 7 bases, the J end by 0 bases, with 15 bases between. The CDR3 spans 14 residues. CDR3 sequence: CSVEGPAVNTEAFF. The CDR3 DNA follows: TGCAGTGTGGAAGGGCCAGCTGTGAACACTGAAGCTTTCTTT.

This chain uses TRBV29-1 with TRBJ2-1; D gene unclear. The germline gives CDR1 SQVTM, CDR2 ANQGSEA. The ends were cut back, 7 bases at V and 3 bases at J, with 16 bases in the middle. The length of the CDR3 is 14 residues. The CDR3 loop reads CSGGLRALYNEQFF. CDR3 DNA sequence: TGCAGCGGGGGTCTCCGGGCCCTCTACAATGAGCAGTTCTTC.

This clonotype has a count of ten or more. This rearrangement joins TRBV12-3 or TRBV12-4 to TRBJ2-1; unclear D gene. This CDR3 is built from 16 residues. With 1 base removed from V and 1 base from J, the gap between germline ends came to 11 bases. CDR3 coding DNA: TGTGCCAGCAGTTTAGAGTCTCTAGAATCCTACAATGAGCAGTTCTTC. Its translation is CASSLESLESYNEQFF.

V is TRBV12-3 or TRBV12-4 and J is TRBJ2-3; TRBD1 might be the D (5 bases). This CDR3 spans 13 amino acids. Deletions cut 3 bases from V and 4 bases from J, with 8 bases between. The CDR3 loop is CASSFRAPDTQYF. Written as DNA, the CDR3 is TGTGCCAGCAGTTTCAGGGCGCCAGATACGCAGTATTTT.

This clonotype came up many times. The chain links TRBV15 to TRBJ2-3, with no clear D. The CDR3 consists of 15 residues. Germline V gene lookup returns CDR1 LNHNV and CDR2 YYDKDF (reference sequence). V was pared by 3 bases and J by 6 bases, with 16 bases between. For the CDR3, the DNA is TGTGCCACCAGCAGTATGGCGCAGGATCTGGATACGCAGTATTTT. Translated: CATSSMAQDLDTQYF.

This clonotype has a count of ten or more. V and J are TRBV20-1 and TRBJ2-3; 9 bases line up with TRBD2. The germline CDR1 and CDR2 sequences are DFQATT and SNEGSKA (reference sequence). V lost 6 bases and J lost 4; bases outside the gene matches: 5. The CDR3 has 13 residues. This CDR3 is CSAHIAGADTQYF. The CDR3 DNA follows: TGCAGTGCCCATATAGCGGGGGCAGATACGCAGTATTTT.

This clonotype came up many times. Written as DNA, the CDR3 is TGTGCCAGCTCACTAAAGGGGGATGAGCAGTTCTTC. Its protein is CASSLKGDEQFF. This chain uses TRBV18 with TRBJ2-1, with TRBD1 as a possible D gene (6 bases). The CDR3 runs 12 residues. Germline V lookup: CDR1 KGHSH, CDR2 LQKENI. V was trimmed by 4 bases and J by 8 bases, leaving 9 bases between them.

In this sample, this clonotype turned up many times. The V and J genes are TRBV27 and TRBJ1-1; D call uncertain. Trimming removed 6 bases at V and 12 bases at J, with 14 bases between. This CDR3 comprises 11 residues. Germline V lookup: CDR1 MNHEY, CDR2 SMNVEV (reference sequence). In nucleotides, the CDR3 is TGTGCCAGCAGGCAGCTAAGCGAAACTTTCTTT. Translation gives CASRQLSETFF.

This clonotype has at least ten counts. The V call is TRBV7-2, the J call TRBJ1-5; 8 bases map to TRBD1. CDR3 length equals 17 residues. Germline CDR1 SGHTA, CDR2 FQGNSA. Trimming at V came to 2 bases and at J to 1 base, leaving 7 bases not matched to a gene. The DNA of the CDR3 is TGTGCCAGCAGCTTATTGGCAGGGGGCAGCAGCAATCAGCCCCAGCATTTT. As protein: CASSLLAGGSSNQPQHF.

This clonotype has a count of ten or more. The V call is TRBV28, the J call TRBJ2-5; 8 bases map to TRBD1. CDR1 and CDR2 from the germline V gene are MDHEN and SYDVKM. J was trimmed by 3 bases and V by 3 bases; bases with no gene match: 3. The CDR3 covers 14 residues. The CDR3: CASSLDRVKETQYF. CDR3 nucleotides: TGTGCCAGCAGTTTGGACAGGGTTAAAGAGACCCAGTACTTC. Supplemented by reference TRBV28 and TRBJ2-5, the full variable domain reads DVKVTQSSRYLVKRTGEKVFLECVQDMDHENMFWYRQDPGLGLRLIYFSYDVKMKEKGDIPEGYSVSREKKERFSLILESASTNQTSMYLCASSLDRVKETQYFGPGTRLLVL.

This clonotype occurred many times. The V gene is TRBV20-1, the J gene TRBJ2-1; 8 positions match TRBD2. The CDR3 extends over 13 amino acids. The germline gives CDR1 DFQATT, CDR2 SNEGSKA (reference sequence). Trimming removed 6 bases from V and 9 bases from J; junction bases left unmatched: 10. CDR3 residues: CSAQRGGLGEQFF. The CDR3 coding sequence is TGCAGTGCCCAACGGGGGGGGTTGGGTGAGCAGTTCTTC.

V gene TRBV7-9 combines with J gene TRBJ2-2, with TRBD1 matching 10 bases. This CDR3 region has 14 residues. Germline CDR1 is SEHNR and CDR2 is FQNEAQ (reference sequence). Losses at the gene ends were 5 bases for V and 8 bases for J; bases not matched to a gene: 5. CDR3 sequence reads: CASSGTGDAGELFF. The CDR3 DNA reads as TGTGCCAGCAGCGGGACAGGGGATGCTGGGGAGCTGTTTTTT.

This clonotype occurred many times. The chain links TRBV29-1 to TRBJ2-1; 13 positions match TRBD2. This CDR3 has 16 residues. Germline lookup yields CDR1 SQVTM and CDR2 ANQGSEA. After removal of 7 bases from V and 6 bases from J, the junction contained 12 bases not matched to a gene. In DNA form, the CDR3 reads TGCAGCGCAGGACTAGCGGGAGTATCATCGACCAATGAGCAGTTCTTC. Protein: CSAGLAGVSSTNEQFF.

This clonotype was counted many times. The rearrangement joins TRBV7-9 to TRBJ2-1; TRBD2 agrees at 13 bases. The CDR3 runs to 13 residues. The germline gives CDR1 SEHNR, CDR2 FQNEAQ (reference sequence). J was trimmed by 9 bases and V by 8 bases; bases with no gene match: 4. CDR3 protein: CASLGLAGVEQFF. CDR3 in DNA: TGTGCCAGCCTTGGACTAGCGGGAGTTGAGCAGTTCTTC. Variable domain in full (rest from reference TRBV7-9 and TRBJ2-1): DTGVSQNPRHKITKRGQNVTFRCDPISEHNRLYWYRQTLGQGPEFLTYFQNEAQLEKSRLLSDRFSAERPKGSFSTLEIQRTEQGDSAMYLCASLGLAGVEQFFGPGTRLTVL.

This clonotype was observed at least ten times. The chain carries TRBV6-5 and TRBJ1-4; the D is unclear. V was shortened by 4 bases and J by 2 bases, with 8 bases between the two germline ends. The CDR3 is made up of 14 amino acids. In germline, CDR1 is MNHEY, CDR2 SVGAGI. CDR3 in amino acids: CASSSGRTNEKLFF. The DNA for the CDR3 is TGTGCCAGCAGTTCCGGTCGTACTAATGAAAAACTGTTTTTT.

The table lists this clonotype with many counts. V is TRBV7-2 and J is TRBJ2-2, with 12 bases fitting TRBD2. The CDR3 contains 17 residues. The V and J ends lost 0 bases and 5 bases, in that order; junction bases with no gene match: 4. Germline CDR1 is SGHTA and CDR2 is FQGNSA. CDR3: CASSLAASGRVTGELFF. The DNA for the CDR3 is TGTGCCAGCAGCTTAGCGGCTAGCGGGAGGGTAACCGGGGAGCTGTTTTTT.

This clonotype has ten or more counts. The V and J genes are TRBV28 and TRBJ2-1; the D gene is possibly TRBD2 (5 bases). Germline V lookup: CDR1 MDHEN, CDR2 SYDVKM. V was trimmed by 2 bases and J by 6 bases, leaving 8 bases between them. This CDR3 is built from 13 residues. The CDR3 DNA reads TGTGCCAGCAGTTTACTAGCACCCAATGAGCAGTTCTTC. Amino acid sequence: CASSLLAPNEQFF.

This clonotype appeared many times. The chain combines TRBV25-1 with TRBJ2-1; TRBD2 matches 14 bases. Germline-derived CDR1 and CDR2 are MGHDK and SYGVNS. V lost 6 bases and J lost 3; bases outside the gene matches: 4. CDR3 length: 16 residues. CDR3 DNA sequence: TGTGCCAGCAGGGCGACTAGCGGGGGGGTCTACAATGAGCAGTTCTTC. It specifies CASRATSGGVYNEQFF.

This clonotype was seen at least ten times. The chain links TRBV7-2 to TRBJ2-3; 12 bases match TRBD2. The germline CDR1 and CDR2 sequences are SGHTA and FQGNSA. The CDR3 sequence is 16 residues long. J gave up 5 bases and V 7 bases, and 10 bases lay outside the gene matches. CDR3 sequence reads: CASTGLAGGRGDTQYF. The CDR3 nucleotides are TGTGCCAGCACGGGGCTAGCGGGGGGGCGGGGAGATACGCAGTATTTT.

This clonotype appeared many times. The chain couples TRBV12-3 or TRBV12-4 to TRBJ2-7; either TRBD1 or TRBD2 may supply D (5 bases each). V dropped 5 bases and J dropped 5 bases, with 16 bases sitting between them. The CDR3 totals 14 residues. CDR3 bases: TGTGCCAGCAGTGCCATTACACGGGGCGACGAGCAGTACTTC. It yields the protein CASSAITRGDEQYF.

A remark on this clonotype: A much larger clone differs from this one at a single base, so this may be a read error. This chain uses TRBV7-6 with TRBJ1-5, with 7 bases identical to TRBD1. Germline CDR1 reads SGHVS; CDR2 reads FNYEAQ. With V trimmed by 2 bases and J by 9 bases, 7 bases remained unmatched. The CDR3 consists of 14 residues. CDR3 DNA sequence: TGTGCCAGCAGCTTACAGGGGGGATTACTGCCCCAGCATTTT. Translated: CASSLQGGLLPQHF.